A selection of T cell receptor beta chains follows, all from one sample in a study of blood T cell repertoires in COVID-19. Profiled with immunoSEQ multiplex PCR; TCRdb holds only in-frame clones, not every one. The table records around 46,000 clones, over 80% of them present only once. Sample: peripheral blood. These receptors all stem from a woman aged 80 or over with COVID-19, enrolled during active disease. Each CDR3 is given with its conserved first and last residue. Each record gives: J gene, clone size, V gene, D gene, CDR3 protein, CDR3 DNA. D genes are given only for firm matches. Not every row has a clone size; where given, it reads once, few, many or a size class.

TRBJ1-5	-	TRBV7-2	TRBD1	CASSLTGGGKPQHF	TGTGCCAGCAGCTTGACAGGGGGCGGAAAGCCCCAGCATTTT
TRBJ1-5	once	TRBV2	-	CASRTYSNQPQHF	TGTGCCAGCAGAACATATAGCAATCAGCCCCAGCATTTT
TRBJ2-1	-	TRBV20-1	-	CSASLGRANDEQFF	TGCAGTGCTAGTCTTGGCAGGGCGAACGATGAGCAGTTCTTC
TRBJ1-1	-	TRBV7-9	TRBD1	CASSLATGIAEAFF	TGTGCCAGCAGCTTAGCGACAGGGATCGCTGAAGCTTTCTTT
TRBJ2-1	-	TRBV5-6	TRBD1	CASSYRTGGPYNEQFF	TGTGCCAGCAGCTATAGGACAGGGGGGCCCTACAATGAGCAGTTCTTC
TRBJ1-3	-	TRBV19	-	CASSGQIGNTIYF	TGTGCCAGTAGTGGCCAGATTGGAAACACCATATATTTT
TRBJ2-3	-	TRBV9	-	CASSVASRGDTQYF	TGTGCCAGCAGCGTGGCTTCACGGGGAGATACGCAGTATTTT
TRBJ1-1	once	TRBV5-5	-	CASSPVERTGTEAFF	TGTGCCAGCAGCCCCGTTGAGCGGACGGGGACTGAAGCTTTCTTT
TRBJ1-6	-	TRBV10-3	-	CAISSSGRSPLHF	TGTGCCATCAGTTCTAGCGGGAGATCACCCCTCCACTTT
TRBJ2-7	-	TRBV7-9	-	CASSATQGWGEQYF	TGTGCCAGCAGCGCGACACAGGGATGGGGAGAGCAGTACTTC
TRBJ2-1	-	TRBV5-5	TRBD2	CASSLDGGLAGYNEQFF	TGTGCCAGCAGCTTGGACGGAGGACTAGCGGGGTACAATGAGCAGTTCTTC
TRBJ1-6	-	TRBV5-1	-	CASSAGTRHNSPLHF	TGCGCCAGCAGCGCCGGGACAAGACATAATTCACCCCTCCACTTT
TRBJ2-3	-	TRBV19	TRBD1	CASRGRGQDTQYF	TGTGCCAGTAGGGGCAGGGGGCAAGATACGCAGTATTTT
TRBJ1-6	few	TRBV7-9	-	CASSLNRSGSSYNSPLHF	TGTGCCAGCAGCTTAAATCGATCGGGAAGCTCCTATAATTCACCCCTCCACTTT
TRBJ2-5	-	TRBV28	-	CASSIPQFRETQYF	TGTGCCAGCAGTATACCACAGTTCCGGGAGACCCAGTACTTC
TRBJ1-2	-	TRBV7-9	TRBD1	CASSSLRTGLAYGYTF	TGTGCCAGCAGCTCCTTAAGGACAGGGCTTGCCTATGGCTACACCTTC
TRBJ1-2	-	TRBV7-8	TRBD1	CASSLEEGARGYTF	TGTGCCAGCAGCTTAGAAGAGGGGGCTCGGGGCTACACCTTC
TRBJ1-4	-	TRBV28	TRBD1	CASSLRQGNEKLFF	TGTGCCAGCAGTCTAAGACAGGGGAATGAAAAACTGTTTTTT
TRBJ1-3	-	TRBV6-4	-	CASTPGTGNTIYF	TGTGCCAGCACCCCAGGGACTGGAAACACCATATATTTT
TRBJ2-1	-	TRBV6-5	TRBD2	CASSWTSGSSYNEQFF	TGTGCCAGCAGTTGGACTAGCGGGAGCTCCTACAATGAGCAGTTCTTC